These T cell receptor beta chains were read from a single sample in a study of shared clonotypes between healthy human individuals. TCRdb's table, derived via immunoSEQ multiplex PCR, lists solely in-frame clones and lacks some. This sample has some 470,000 clones, with about 79% found just once. The sample consisted of PBMCs. The receptor set was obtained from a woman aged 35 to 49 in good health. Some clones in this sample may be carry-over from other donors' samples. The CDR3 runs from the conserved cysteine through the conserved F or W. Fields, in order: V gene, D gene, clone size, J gene, CDR3 protein, CDR3 DNA. D genes are given only for firm matches. The size of a clone is reported for some rows only, either as once, few or many, or as a class for expanded clones.

TRBV30	TRBD2	.	TRBJ2-2	CAWGVWGGSANTGELFF	TGTGCCTGGGGGGTTTGGGGCGGGAGCGCGAACACCGGGGAGCTGTTTTTT
TRBV10-1	TRBD1	few	TRBJ1-3	CASSWGQGATGNTIYF	TGCGCCAGCAGCTGGGGACAGGGGGCGACAGGAAACACCATATATTTT
TRBV15	TRBD1	.	TRBJ1-5	CATSRGTVNQPQHF	TGTGCCACCAGCAGGGGGACAGTCAATCAGCCCCAGCATTTT
TRBV30	.	.	TRBJ1-4	CAWSILRGPGLMLFF	TGTGCCTGGAGTATCCTACGGGGACCGGGATTAATGCTGTTTTTT
TRBV7-8	TRBD1	.	TRBJ1-6	CASSFRVPGQGNSPLHF	TGTGCCAGCAGCTTTAGGGTCCCGGGACAGGGAAATTCACCCCTCCACTTT
TRBV9	.	.	TRBJ2-3	CASSEGPGTDTQYF	TGTGCCAGCAGCGAGGGTCCCGGCACAGATACGCAGTATTTT
TRBV19	TRBD1	.	TRBJ2-7	CASSMTGAVTYEQYF	TGTGCCAGTAGTATGACAGGGGCGGTTACCTACGAGCAGTACTTC
TRBV18	.	.	TRBJ2-2	CASSPQEISNTGELFF	TGTGCCAGCTCACCACAAGAAATCTCGAACACCGGGGAGCTGTTTTTT
TRBV27	.	.	TRBJ2-1	CASRGSVLYNEQFF	TGTGCCAGCAGGGGGAGCGTCTTGTACAATGAGCAGTTCTTC
TRBV11-3	.	.	TRBJ2-2	CASSLGGARAGELFF	TGTGCCAGCAGCTTAGGGGGAGCCCGCGCCGGGGAGCTGTTTTTT
TRBV28	.	.	TRBJ2-1	CASSTGLVDEQFF	TGTGCCAGCAGTACTGGACTGGTCGATGAGCAGTTCTTC
TRBV11-2	.	.	TRBJ1-4	CASSLERISEKLFF	TGTGCCAGCAGCCTAGAGAGGATTAGTGAAAAACTGTTTTTT
TRBV19	TRBD1	few	TRBJ2-2	CASSMLTGATGELFF	TGTGCCAGTAGTATGTTGACAGGGGCTACCGGGGAGCTGTTTTTT
TRBV2	TRBD2	.	TRBJ2-3	CASSGRSGSVADTQYF	TGTGCCAGCAGTGGACGTAGCGGGAGTGTTGCAGATACGCAGTATTTT
TRBV29-1	TRBD2	.	TRBJ2-7	CSTGGEGSGEQYF	TGCAGCACTGGGGGGGAGGGGTCAGGCGAGCAGTACTTC
TRBV5-4	.	.	TRBJ2-2	CASSFVPGELFF	TGTGCCAGCAGCTTCGTCCCCGGGGAGCTGTTTTTT
TRBV28	TRBD1	.	TRBJ1-5	CASSLGQGYQPQHF	TGTGCCAGCAGCTTGGGACAGGGGTATCAGCCCCAGCATTTT
TRBV18	TRBD1	.	TRBJ1-2	CASSPLGDSLRTNYGYTF	TGTGCCAGCTCACCACTCGGGGACAGTTTACGTACTAACTATGGCTACACCTTC
TRBV7-3	TRBD1	.	TRBJ2-7	CASSSLHLSDRAPGEQYF	TGTGCCAGCAGCTCCTTACACCTATCGGACAGGGCCCCGGGGGAGCAGTACTTC
TRBV30	.	.	TRBJ2-7	CAWSGDTTYEQCF	TGTGCCTGGAGTGGGGACACAACCTACGAGCAGTGCTTC
TRBV6-6	TRBD1	.	TRBJ1-1	CASSYSKGARAEAFF	TGTGCCAGCAGTTACTCGAAGGGGGCTAGGGCTGAAGCTTTCTTT
TRBV5-1	TRBD2	.	TRBJ2-3	CASSLEASGSTDTQYF	TGCGCCAGCAGCTTGGAGGCTAGCGGGAGTACAGATACGCAGTATTTT
TRBV19	.	few	TRBJ2-1	CASSPQGTSYNEQFF	TGTGCCAGCAGCCCCCAGGGGACGTCCTACAATGAGCAGTTCTTC
TRBV7-2	.	few	TRBJ2-1	CASSLGGGSWDEQFF	TGTGCCAGCAGCTTAGGAGGCGGCTCCTGGGATGAGCAGTTCTTC